This T cell receptor beta chain stems from a study of persistence of HIV-infected CD4 T cells. Study background: A larger, less memory-rich fraction responded to anti-CD3/anti-CD28 beads than to antigen. Broader study findings: Antigen-responding cells were enriched for degenerate expanded CDR3beta sequences. Proviral oligoclonality tracked with TCR oligoclonality within the same sorted cells.

With respect to this clone: The target antigen is unknown.

Cells were stimulated nonspecifically with anti-CD3/anti-CD28 magnetic beads. Responding CD4+ T cells were sorted by upregulation of both CD40 ligand and CD69. These HIV-1-infected adults initiated suppressive ART in chronic infection. The immunoSEQ assay was version 4, run in survey mode. The assay was immunoSEQ multiplex PCR, and TCRdb's table has in-frame clones only and misses some. Of approximately 45,000 clones listed, about 87% are singletons. CDR3 length equals 15 residues. J was trimmed by 5 bases and V by 4 bases; bases with no gene match: 6. Per germline, CDR1 KGHSH and CDR2 LQKENI. The sequenced sample was CD4+ T cells sorted from PBMCs after 18-hour stimulation, obtained from a patient who received antiretroviral therapy. This chain connects TRBV18 to TRBJ1-4; 8 bases align to TRBD1. The source is an adult woman with HIV who was CMV-seropositive. The CDR3 here is CASSLLTGENEKLFF. The CDR3 DNA sequence: TGTGCCAGCTCACTACTGACAGGGGAAAATGAAAAACTGTTTTTT.